What follows are 8 T cell receptor beta chains derived from one specimen sequenced in a study of blood T cell repertoires in COVID-19 (dated by TCRdb to the early 2020s). Libraries were built with the immunoSEQ multiplex PCR assay. Drawn from immuneACCESS, this table holds only the in-frame rearrangements with V and J called that TCRdb kept. Clones are partly lost; checked studies trace under half to an unresolved V gene and leave the rest unexplained. The sample table contains some 70,000 clones; only one count was recorded for about nine tenths of them. The ten largest account for roughly 8% of the sample. The sequenced material came from peripheral blood. These receptors were collected from a man between 50 and 59 years old with active COVID-19.

V is TRBV3-1 (or the pseudogene TRBV3-2) and J is TRBJ2-3, with D possibly TRBD2 on 7 matching bases. Germline CDR1 and CDR2: LGHDT and YNNKEL (reference sequence). The CDR3 runs 15 residues. V was clipped by 1 base and J by 5 bases, with 13 bases between them. CDR3 sequence: CASSQVAGAEDTQYF. The CDR3 DNA is TGTGCCAGCAGCCAAGTCGCGGGGGCGGAAGATACGCAGTATTTT.

The V and J genes are TRBV7-2 and TRBJ2-7, with 11 bases that match TRBD2. V gave up 5 bases and J gave up 4 bases; unmatched junction bases: 16. This CDR3 region has 18 residues. CDR1 SGHTA and CDR2 FQGNSA come from the germline V gene. The CDR3 loop reads CASSPRGRRLAGQYEQYF. The CDR3 DNA is TGTGCCAGCAGCCCCCGCGGGAGGAGACTAGCGGGACAGTACGAGCAGTACTTC. Full variable domain (missing parts from reference TRBV7-2 and TRBJ2-7): GAGVSQSPSNKVTEKGKDVELRCDPISGHTALYWYRQSLGQGLEFLIYFQGNSAPDKSGLPSDRFSAERTGGSVSTLTIQRTQQEDSAVYLCASSPRGRRLAGQYEQYFGPGTRLTVT.

This chain joins TRBV7-3 and TRBJ2-7; 7 bases align to TRBD1. The CDR3 runs to 17 residues. Germline V gene data show CDR1 as SGHTA and CDR2 as FQGTGA. The trim removed 1 base at V and 0 bases at J, leaving 9 bases unmatched. The chain's CDR3 is CASSLKGPRDSSYEQYF. As DNA, the CDR3 is TGTGCCAGCAGCTTAAAAGGCCCCCGGGACAGCTCCTACGAGCAGTACTTC.

The chain has TRBV29-1 and TRBJ2-7; 11 bases are shared with TRBD2. This CDR3 contains 17 residues. The trim removed 6 bases at V and 0 bases at J, leaving 13 bases unmatched. Germline V lookup: CDR1 SQVTM, CDR2 ANQGSEA. The CDR3 region is CSVLGRLAGGISYEQYF. CDR3 nucleotide sequence: TGCAGCGTCCTCGGTCGTCTAGCGGGAGGCATCTCCTACGAGCAGTACTTC.

The V and J genes are TRBV12-3 or TRBV12-4 and TRBJ1-1, with TRBD1 matching over 7 bases. V gave up 6 bases and J gave up 5 bases; unmatched junction bases: 6. There are 13 residues in the CDR3. CDR3 residues: CASSRQGWTEAFF. Written as DNA, the CDR3 is TGTGCCAGCAGCCGACAGGGTTGGACTGAAGCTTTCTTT.

This chain uses TRBV5-6 with TRBJ1-1; weak D call: TRBD1 (6 bases). Germline V gene sequence: CDR1 SGHDT, CDR2 YYEEEE. The CDR3 loop spans 14 amino acids. V was shortened by 0 bases and J by 5 bases, with 11 bases between the two germline ends. The CDR3 DNA follows: TGTGCCAGCAGCTTGGGGGGGCAACGAACTGAAGCTTTCTTT. It codes for CASSLGGQRTEAFF.

The chain recombines TRBV12-3 or TRBV12-4 with TRBJ1-1; weak D call: TRBD1 (5 bases). The CDR3 is 13 residues long. V was pared by 7 bases and J by 0 bases, with 9 bases between. CDR3 amino acids: CASTVTVNTEAFF. The DNA of the CDR3 is TGTGCCAGCACCGTGACAGTGAACACTGAAGCTTTCTTT.

The chain joins TRBV2 to TRBJ1-6; D is perhaps TRBD1 (6 bases). Trimming removed 2 bases from V and 9 bases from J, with 14 bases in between. The CDR3 runs to 15 residues. The germline gives CDR1 SNHLY, CDR2 FYNNEI. The CDR3 reads CASSEMRGLGSPLHF. DNA for the CDR3: TGTGCCAGCAGTGAAATGCGGGGGCTTGGTTCACCCCTCCACTTT.